This TCR beta chain was documented in a study of blood T cell repertoires in COVID-19. Germline V lookup: CDR1 MDHEN, CDR2 SYDVKM. CDR3 size: 13 residues. V shed 6 bases and J shed 3 bases, with 11 bases lying between them. Allocation to cohorts depended on clinical history reported by the participants. This table comes from immunoSEQ multiplex PCR, and its TCRdb copy is limited to in-frame clones, with some not included. The sample yields some 310,000 clones, about nine tenths seen once. Sequencing was carried out using PBMCs or T cells enriched from blood (not recorded which). The receptor was isolated from a woman in her twenties or thirties who had recovered from COVID-19. This chain connects TRBV28 to TRBJ1-2; perhaps TRBD1 as D (6 bases). The CDR3 DNA sequence: TGTGCCAGCAGCCCTGACAGGTACTATGGCTACACCTTC. This codes for CASSPDRYYGYTF.